The T cell receptor beta chain described here comes from a study of Graves' ophthalmopathy and Graves' hyperthyroidism. Ophthalmopathy in the donors was of moderate-to-severe activity, with CAS ≥3, NOSPECS ≥4 and duration under 3 months. Using RNA transcripts, the TCR beta CDR3 regions were amplified. Second-round multiplex PCR came after a first-round RT-PCR that employed HTBI primers. Using its own MiXCR run on the multiplex PCR reads, TCRdb lists one record per CDR3 protein. The sample has roughly 500,000 distinct CDR3 sequences, around 15% seen once. Germline CDR1 and CDR2: MNHNS and SASEGT. The V segment lost 4 bases and the J segment 7 bases; nucleotides outside the gene matches: 7. The CDR3 is 14 residues long. This clonotype was detected only a few times.

Sequencing input: blood. V and J are TRBV6-1 and TRBJ2-4; 7 bases line up with TRBD2. The TCR sequence derives from a woman aged 25 to 45 with Graves' ophthalmopathy. The CDR3 reads CASSGLAVGNIQYF. In DNA form, the CDR3 reads TGTGCCAGCAGTGGACTAGCCGTGGGGAACATTCAGTACTTC.